Included here is one T cell receptor beta chain sequence, with context. The source of the sample is a study of blood T cells in healthy people across ages. V lost 4 bases, J lost 0 bases, and 14 bases lay in between. The germline gives CDR1 SGHRS, CDR2 YFSETQ. CDR3 length equals 16 residues. Each donor supplied around 9.6 milliliters of peripheral blood. Next came a second PCR, run for roughly 6 to 11 cycles, which used a sample-barcoded 5' primer along with a J-beta primer mix. CDR3-containing paired-end reads numbering at least 2.5 million came from each sample. TCRdb reprocessed the 5' RACE reads via MiXCR and lists one record per CDR3 protein. The profile shows more than 650,000 distinct CDR3 sequences, around a quarter of them singletons. The sample also formed part of further work on T cells of mothers and their children.

The TCR originated in a boy between 10 and 17 years old in good health. The sequenced sample was blood. The V call is TRBV5-1, the J call TRBJ2-1; D tentatively fits TRBD1 or TRBD2 (5 bases each). In DNA form, the CDR3 reads TGCGCCAGCAGCCCCCGGGACGGATTCTCCTACAATGAGCAGTTCTTC. Protein sequence: CASSPRDGFSYNEQFF.